The 8 T cell receptor beta chains below were found in one sample sequenced in a study of T cells in localized non-small cell lung cancer (dated by TCRdb to about 2020). Library preparation was by the immunoSEQ multiplex PCR assay. Held by TCRdb, this immuneACCESS table contains in-frame sequences only and omits some clones. Under half of the omission traces to an unresolved V gene where checked; the cause of the rest is unknown. Present in this sample are just under 80,000 clones, around 80% of which were seen just once. In total, the top ten clones hold less than 9.5% of the sample. Sequencing used peripheral blood, obtained before any cancer treatment. These receptors all come from a female donor at least 60 years old with stage I lung adenocarcinoma.

The chain recombines TRBV9 with TRBJ2-3; tentatively, D is TRBD2 (6 bases). This CDR3 has 16 residues. Germline V gene data show CDR1 as SGDLS and CDR2 as YYNGEE. V shed 2 bases and J shed 2 bases, with 15 bases lying between them. For the CDR3, the DNA is TGTGCCAGCAGCGTGGAGGCGGGGTCCCCCACAGATACGCAGTATTTT. Translated, it gives CASSVEAGSPTDTQYF.

This clone was picked up a small number of times. The rearrangement joins TRBV7-2 to TRBJ1-1; unclear D gene. The length of the CDR3 is 15 residues. V lost 0 bases, J lost 0 bases, and 8 bases lay in between. CDR1 and CDR2 from the germline V gene are SGHTA and FQGNSA. The CDR3 is CASSLAQALNTEAFF. In nucleotides, the CDR3 is TGTGCCAGCAGCTTAGCGCAGGCTTTGAACACTGAAGCTTTCTTT.

The count of this clone is one. This rearrangement joins TRBV11-2 to TRBJ1-1; D call uncertain. Trimming pared 5 bases from V and 7 bases from J, leaving 14 bases between. Germline CDR1 SGHAT, CDR2 FQNNGV. This CDR3 spans 13 amino acids. The CDR3 DNA reads TGTGCCAGCAGCCTTCGACTGAACTTTGAAGCTTTCTTT. It specifies CASSLRLNFEAFF.

The V call is TRBV5-1, the J call TRBJ1-1; 8 bases are a match to TRBD1. The V and J ends lost 3 bases and 1 base, in that order; junction bases with no gene match: 2. The CDR3 contains 14 residues. Germline loops: CDR1 SGHRS, CDR2 YFSETQ. This CDR3 reads CASSSGQGNTEAFF. The CDR3 nucleotides are TGCGCCAGCAGCTCCGGACAGGGGAACACTGAAGCTTTCTTT.

The chain links TRBV28 to TRBJ1-2, with 7 positions matching TRBD1. This CDR3 is built from 15 residues. The germline CDR1 and CDR2 sequences are MDHEN and SYDVKM. The ends lost 6 bases at V and 8 bases at J; junction bases unmatched: 15. The DNA of the CDR3 is TGTGCCAGCAGCCCGACCTTAAGACAGGGCGGCGGCTACACCTTC. Translation gives CASSPTLRQGGGYTF.

This clone was seen a few times. The chain couples TRBV30 to TRBJ1-4; D gene unclear. Germline assignment: CDR1 GTSNPN and CDR2 SVGIG (reference sequence). V was pared by 0 bases and J by 14 bases, with 10 bases between. This CDR3 contains 11 residues. CDR3 bases: TGTGCCTGGAGTGTACTTGGTACCCTGTTTTTT. Translating gives CAWSVLGTLFF.

The V and J genes are TRBV9 and TRBJ2-1; 7 bases align to TRBD2. Trimming took 2 bases from V and 7 from J; bases not matched to a gene: 3. CDR3 length equals 13 residues. CDR1 is SGDLS, CDR2 YYNGEE, per germline. CDR3 protein: CASSVEAGNEQFF. The CDR3 nucleotides are TGTGCCAGCAGCGTTGAAGCGGGAAATGAGCAGTTCTTC.

This clone was seen a handful of times. V and J are TRBV28 and TRBJ1-2; D gene ambiguous. Germline CDR1 and CDR2: MDHEN and SYDVKM. Trimming pared 5 bases from V and 4 bases from J, leaving 17 bases between. This CDR3 is built from 15 residues. CDR3 in amino acids: CASSINPRTGYGYTF. Written as DNA, the CDR3 is TGTGCCAGCAGTATCAATCCCCGGACGGGCTATGGCTACACCTTC.